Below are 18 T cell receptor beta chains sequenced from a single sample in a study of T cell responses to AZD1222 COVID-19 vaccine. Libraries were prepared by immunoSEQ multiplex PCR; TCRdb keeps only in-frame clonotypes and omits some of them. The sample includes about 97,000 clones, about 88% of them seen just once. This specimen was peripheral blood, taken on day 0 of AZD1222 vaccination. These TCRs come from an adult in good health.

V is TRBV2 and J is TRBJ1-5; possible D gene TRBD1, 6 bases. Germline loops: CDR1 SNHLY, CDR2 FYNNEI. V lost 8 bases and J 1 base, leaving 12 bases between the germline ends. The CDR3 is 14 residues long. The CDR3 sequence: CASSPGQSNQPQHF. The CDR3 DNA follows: TGTGCCAGCTCACCGGGACAAAGCAATCAGCCCCAGCATTTT.

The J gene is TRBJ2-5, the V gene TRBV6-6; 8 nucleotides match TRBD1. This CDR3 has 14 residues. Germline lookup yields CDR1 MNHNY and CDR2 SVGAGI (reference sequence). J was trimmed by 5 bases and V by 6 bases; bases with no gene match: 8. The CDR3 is CASRRGQGRETQYF. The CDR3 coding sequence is TGTGCCAGCAGGCGTGGACAGGGTCGGGAGACCCAGTACTTC.

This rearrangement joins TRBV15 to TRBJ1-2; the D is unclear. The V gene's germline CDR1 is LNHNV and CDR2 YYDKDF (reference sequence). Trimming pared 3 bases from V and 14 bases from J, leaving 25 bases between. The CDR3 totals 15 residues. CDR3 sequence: CATSSGSVQALWLTF. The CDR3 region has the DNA TGTGCCACCAGCAGCGGTTCAGTTCAGGCCCTATGGCTTACCTTC.

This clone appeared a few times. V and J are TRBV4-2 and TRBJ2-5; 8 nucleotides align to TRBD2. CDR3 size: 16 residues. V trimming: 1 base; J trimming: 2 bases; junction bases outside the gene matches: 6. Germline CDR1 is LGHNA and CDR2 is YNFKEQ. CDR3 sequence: CASSQGGPGGQETQYF. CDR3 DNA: TGTGCCAGCAGCCAAGGTGGTCCGGGGGGGCAAGAGACCCAGTACTTC.

CDR3 in amino acids: CASSALGGHEKLFF. The CDR3 nucleotides read TGTGCCAGCAGCGCCTTGGGGGGGCACGAAAAACTGTTTTTT. The V gene is TRBV7-6, the J gene TRBJ1-4; D possibly corresponds to TRBD1 (6 bases). This CDR3 comprises 14 residues. Trimming removed 5 bases at V and 8 bases at J, with 15 bases between. CDR1 and CDR2 (germline): SGHVS, FNYEAQ.

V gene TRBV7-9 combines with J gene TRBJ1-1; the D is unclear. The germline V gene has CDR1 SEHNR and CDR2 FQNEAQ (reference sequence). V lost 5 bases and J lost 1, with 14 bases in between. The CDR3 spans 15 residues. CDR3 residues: CASSISIPWNTEAFF. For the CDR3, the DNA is TGTGCCAGCAGCATAAGTATTCCCTGGAACACTGAAGCTTTCTTT.

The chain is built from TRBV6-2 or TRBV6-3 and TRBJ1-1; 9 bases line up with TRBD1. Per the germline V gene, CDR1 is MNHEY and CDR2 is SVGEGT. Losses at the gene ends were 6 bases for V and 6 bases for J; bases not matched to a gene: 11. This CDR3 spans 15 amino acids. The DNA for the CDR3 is TGTGCCAGCAGCCGACCGGGACAGGGTGACCCTGAAGCTTTCTTT. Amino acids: CASSRPGQGDPEAFF.

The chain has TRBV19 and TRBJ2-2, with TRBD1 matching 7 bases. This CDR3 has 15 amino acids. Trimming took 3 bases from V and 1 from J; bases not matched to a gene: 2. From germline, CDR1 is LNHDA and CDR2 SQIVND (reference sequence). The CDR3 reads CASSITGVNTGELFF. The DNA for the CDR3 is TGTGCCAGTAGTATTACAGGGGTGAACACCGGGGAGCTGTTTTTT.

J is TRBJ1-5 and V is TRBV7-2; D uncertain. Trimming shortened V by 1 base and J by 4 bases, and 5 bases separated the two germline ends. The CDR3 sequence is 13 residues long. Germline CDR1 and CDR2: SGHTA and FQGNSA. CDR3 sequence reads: CASSLERNQPQHF. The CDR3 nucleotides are TGTGCCAGCAGCTTAGAAAGGAATCAGCCCCAGCATTTT.

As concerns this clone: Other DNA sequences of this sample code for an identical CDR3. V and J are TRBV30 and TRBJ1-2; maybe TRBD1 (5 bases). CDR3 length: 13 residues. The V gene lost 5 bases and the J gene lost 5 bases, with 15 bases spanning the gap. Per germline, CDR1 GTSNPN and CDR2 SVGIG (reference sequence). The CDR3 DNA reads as TGTGCCTGGTCCTCCGGGACTGGGTATGGCTACACCTTC. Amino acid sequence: CAWSSGTGYGYTF.

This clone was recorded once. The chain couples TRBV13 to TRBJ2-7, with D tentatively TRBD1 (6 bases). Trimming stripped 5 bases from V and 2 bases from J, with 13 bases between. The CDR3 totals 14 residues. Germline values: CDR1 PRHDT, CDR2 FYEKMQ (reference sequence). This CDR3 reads CASSTGLYTYEQYF. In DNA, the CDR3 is TGTGCCAGCAGCACAGGGCTATATACCTACGAGCAGTACTTC. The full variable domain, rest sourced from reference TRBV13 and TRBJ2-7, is AAGVIQSPRHLIKEKRETATLKCYPIPRHDTVYWYQQGPGQDPQFLISFYEKMQSDKGSIPDRFSAQQFSDYHSELNMSSLELGDSALYFCASSTGLYTYEQYFGPGTRLTVT.

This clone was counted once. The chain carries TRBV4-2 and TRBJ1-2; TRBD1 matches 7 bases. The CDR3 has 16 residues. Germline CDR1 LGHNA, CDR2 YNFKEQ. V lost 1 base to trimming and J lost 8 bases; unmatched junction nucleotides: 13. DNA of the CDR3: TGTGCCAGCAGCCAAGTCAATGGACAGGCAGTATACGGCTACACCTTC. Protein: CASSQVNGQAVYGYTF.

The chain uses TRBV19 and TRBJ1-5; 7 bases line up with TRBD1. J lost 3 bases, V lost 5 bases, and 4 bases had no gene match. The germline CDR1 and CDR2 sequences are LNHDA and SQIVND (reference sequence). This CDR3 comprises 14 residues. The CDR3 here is CASSVDRANQPQHF. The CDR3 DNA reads TGTGCCAGTAGTGTCGACAGGGCCAATCAGCCCCAGCATTTT. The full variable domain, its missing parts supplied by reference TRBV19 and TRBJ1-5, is DGGITQSPKYLFRKEGQNVTLSCEQNLNHDAMYWYRQDPGQGLRLIYYSQIVNDFQKGDIAEGYSVSREKKESFPLTVTSAQKNPTAFYLCASSVDRANQPQHFGDGTRLSIL.

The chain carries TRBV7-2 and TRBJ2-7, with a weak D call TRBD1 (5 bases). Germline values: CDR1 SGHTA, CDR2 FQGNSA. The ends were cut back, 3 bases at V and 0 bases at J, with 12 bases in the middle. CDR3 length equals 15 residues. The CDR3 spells CASSLWGRSSYEQYF. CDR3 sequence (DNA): TGTGCCAGCAGCTTGTGGGGCCGAAGCTCCTACGAGCAGTACTTC.

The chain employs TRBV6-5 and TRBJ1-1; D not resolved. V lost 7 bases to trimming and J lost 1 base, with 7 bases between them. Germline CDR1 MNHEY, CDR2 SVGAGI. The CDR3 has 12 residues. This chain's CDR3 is CASIDENTEAFF. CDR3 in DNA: TGTGCCAGCATCGACGAGAACACTGAAGCTTTCTTT.

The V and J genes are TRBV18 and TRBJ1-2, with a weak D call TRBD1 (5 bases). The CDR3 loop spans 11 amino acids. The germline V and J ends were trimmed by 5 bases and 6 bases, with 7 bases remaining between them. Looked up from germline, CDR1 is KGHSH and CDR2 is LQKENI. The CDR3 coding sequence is TGTGCCAGCTCAAGAGGGGATGGCTACACCTTC. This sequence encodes CASSRGDGYTF.

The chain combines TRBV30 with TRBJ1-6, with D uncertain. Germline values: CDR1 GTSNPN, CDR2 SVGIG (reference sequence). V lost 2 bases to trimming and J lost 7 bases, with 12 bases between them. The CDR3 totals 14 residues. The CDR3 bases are TGTGCCTGGAGTCTCAGGCGGGCCAATTCACCCCTCCACTTT. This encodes CAWSLRRANSPLHF.

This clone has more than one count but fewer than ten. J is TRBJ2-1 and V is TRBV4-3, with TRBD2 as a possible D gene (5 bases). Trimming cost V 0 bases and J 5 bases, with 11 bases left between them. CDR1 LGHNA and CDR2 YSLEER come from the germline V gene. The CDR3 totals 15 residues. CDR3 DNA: TGCGCCAGCAGCCAAGATGGCGGGCGCCACAATGAGCAGTTCTTC. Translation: CASSQDGGRHNEQFF.